This record looks at one TCR beta chain sequence and its context. Its antigen is still unknown. The PCR had 60 Vbeta and 13 Jbeta primers. Per the study methods: Later, an analysis found roughly 80 million unique TCR beta chains, and about 10 million of these were shared. Libraries were prepared by immunoSEQ multiplex PCR; TCRdb keeps only in-frame clonotypes and omits some of them. Clonal size and the V and J genes are those of that table, whereas D and trimming came from the DNA. The sample yields 150,000 or so clones, over 70% seen once. This entry comes from a study of cytomegalovirus exposure and HLA in healthy donors. Study findings and constraints: Fewer N-insertions than the roughly 670-donor mean were reportedly shown by an Asian-associated ancestry cluster in a later analysis. HLA restriction was apparent for most CMV-associated TCR beta chains in a later analysis. A missense variant in DCLRE1C was later tied to TCR beta V- and J-gene trimming.

This CDR3 is built from 14 residues. Germline CDR1 is LNHDA and CDR2 is SQIVND (reference sequence). V lost 5 bases to trimming and J lost 7 bases, with 17 bases between them. This receptor was taken from a woman in her forties in good health and CMV-seropositive. This chain joins TRBV19 and TRBJ2-5, with D tentatively TRBD2 (6 bases). Sequencing used PBMCs. CDR3 coding DNA: TGTGCCAGTAGTGCAAGCGGCACCGGGGGGACCCAGTACTTC. Residues: CASSASGTGGTQYF. Variable domain in full (rest from reference TRBV19 and TRBJ2-5): DGGITQSPKYLFRKEGQNVTLSCEQNLNHDAMYWYRQDPGQGLRLIYYSQIVNDFQKGDIAEGYSVSREKKESFPLTVTSAQKNPTAFYLCASSASGTGGTQYFGPGTRLLVL.